This T cell receptor (beta chain) was identified during a study of shared clonotypes between healthy human individuals. General study results and limits: Approximately 5.4% of naive CD4 clonotypes were common to four donors. Naive subsets typically showed greater estimated richness than memory subsets.

CDR3 length: 10 residues. In germline, CDR1 is SGHAT, CDR2 FQNNGV. V lost 5 bases, J lost 6 bases, and 2 bases lay in between. Naive CD8 cells comprised CD45RO-negative, CCR7-positively selected cells, excluding terminally differentiated effector memory CD45RA+ cells. The assay was carried out at the deep level. Assay: immunoSEQ multiplex PCR; the TCRdb copy retains only in-frame clones and omits some. The sample holds more than 600,000 clones, approximately 90% seen once. As concerns this clone: Its antigen is not known.

This chain connects TRBV11-2 to TRBJ2-1; D gene unclear. The specimen was naive CD8+ T cells sorted from blood. This TCR was recovered from a man aged 25 to 45 in good health. CDR3 nucleotides: TGTGCCAGCAGCATCAATGAGCAGTTCTTC. It yields the protein CASSINEQFF.